This is a list of T cell receptor beta chains from one sample in a study of OX40 agonist ivuxolimab in advanced cancers. Assay used: immunoSEQ multiplex PCR; TCRdb lists only in-frame clones, some missing. This table has tens of thousands of clones, roughly 81% appearing once. The sample consisted of CD4+ or CD8+ T cells sorted from blood, taken in a trial of the OX40 agonist ivuxolimab. Every receptor here comes from an adult with an advanced solid tumor such as melanoma, head and neck, liver or kidney cancer. The CDR3 runs from the conserved cysteine through the conserved F or W. A D gene is named only where the DNA matches it firmly.

v_call: TRBV2
d_call: TRBD2
j_call: TRBJ2-1
cdr3_aa: CASSEGLWNEQFF

v_call: TRBV5-1
d_call: NA
j_call: TRBJ2-7
cdr3_aa: CASSSEAGYEQYF

v_call: TRBV6-5
d_call: NA
j_call: TRBJ2-7
cdr3_aa: CASSYSGPYEQYF

v_call: TRBV19
d_call: NA
j_call: TRBJ1-1
cdr3_aa: CASRGQGSGTEAFF

v_call: TRBV19
d_call: TRBD1
j_call: TRBJ1-3
cdr3_aa: CASIPRGTGLSGNTIYF

v_call: TRBV11-3
d_call: NA
j_call: TRBJ2-5
cdr3_aa: CASSLAGETQYF

v_call: TRBV19
d_call: NA
j_call: TRBJ2-3
cdr3_aa: CASYIQVATDTQYF

v_call: TRBV7-2
d_call: NA
j_call: TRBJ1-1
cdr3_aa: CASSPSVMNTEAFF

v_call: TRBV28
d_call: TRBD1
j_call: TRBJ1-3
cdr3_aa: CASSSQGAGNTIYF

v_call: TRBV5-4
d_call: NA
j_call: TRBJ2-4
cdr3_aa: CASSQDGGLGNIQYF

v_call: TRBV6-1
d_call: NA
j_call: TRBJ2-3
cdr3_aa: CASSVSEGDTQYF

v_call: TRBV28
d_call: NA
j_call: TRBJ1-2
cdr3_aa: CASLGRGYGYTF

v_call: TRBV18
d_call: TRBD1
j_call: TRBJ2-3
cdr3_aa: CASSTTGGADTQYF

v_call: TRBV11-2
d_call: NA
j_call: TRBJ2-5
cdr3_aa: CASSGTLRRSETQYF